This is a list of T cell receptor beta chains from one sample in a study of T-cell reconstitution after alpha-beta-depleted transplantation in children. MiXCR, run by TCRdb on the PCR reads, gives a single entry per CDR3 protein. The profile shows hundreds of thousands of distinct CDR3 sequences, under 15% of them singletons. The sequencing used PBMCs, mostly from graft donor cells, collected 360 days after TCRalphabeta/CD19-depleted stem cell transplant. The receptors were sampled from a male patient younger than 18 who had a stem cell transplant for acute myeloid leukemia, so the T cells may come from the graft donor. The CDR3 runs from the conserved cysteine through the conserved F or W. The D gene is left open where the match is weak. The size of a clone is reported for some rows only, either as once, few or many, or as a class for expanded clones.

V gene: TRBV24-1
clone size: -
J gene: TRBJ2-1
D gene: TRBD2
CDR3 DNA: TGTGCCACCAGTGACTGGACTAGCAACTGGGTCAATGAGCAGTTCTTC
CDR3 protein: CATSDWTSNWVNEQFF

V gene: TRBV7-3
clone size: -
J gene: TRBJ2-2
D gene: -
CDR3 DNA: TGTGCCAGCAGCTTAACGGGAGTTGCCGGGGAGCTGTTTTTT
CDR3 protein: CASSLTGVAGELFF

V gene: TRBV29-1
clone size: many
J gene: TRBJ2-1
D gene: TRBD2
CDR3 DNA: TGCAGCGTTGATGGCCTAGCGGGAGGCAATGAGCAGTTCTTC
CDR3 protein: CSVDGLAGGNEQFF

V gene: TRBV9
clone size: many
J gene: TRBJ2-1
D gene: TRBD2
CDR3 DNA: TGTGCCAGCAGCCGAATAGCGGGAGGGCCCTACAATGAGCAGTTCTTC
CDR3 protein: CASSRIAGGPYNEQFF

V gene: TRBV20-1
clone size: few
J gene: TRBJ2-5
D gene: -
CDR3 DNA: TGCAGTGCTACCATTGCGGGAGAGACCCAGTACTTC
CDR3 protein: CSATIAGETQYF

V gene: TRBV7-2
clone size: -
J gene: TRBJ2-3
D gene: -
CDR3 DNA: TGTGCCAGCAGCTTATTCAAAGGGAATGCACGGAAAGATACGCAGTATTTT
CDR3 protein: CASSLFKGNARKDTQYF

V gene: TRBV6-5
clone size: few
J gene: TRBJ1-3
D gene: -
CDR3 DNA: TGTGCCAGCAGCTATTACGGAGGTTCTGGAAACACCATATATTTT
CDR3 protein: CASSYYGGSGNTIYF

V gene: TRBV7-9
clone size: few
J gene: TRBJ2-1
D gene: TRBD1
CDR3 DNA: TGTGCCGGCCAATTGACAGGGGACTCGGATGAGCAGTTCTTC
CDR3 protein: CAGQLTGDSDEQFF

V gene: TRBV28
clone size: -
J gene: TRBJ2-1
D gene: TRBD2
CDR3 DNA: TGTGCCAGCACCGAAGCGGGAGCTGTTGGCAATGAGCAGTTCTTC
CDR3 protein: CASTEAGAVGNEQFF

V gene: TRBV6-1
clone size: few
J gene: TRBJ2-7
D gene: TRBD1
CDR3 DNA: TGTGCCAGCAGTGTTACAGGGGATGGCTACGAGCAGTACTTC
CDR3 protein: CASSVTGDGYEQYF

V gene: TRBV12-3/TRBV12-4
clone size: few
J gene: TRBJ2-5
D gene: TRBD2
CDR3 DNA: TGTGCCAGCAGTCGTGCGGGGGGCGGAGAGACCCAGTACTTC
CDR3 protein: CASSRAGGGETQYF

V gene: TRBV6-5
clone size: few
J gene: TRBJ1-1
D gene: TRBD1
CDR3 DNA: TGTGCCAGCAGTCAGGGGGATGAAGCTTTCTTT
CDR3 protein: CASSQGDEAFF

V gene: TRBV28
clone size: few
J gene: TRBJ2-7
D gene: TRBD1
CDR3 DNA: TGTGCCAGCAGTTTATGGACAGGGTTCACCTACGAGCAGTACTTC
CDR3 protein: CASSLWTGFTYEQYF

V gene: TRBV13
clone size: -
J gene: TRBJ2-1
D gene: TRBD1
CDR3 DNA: TGTGCCAGCAGCGCACCAGGGAAGGGACAGGCTAGGGAGCCAGTCTGGTACAATGAGCAGTTCTTC
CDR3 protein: CASSAPGKGQAREPVWYNEQFF

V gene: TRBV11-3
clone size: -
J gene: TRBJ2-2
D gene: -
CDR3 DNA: TGTGCCAGCAGCTTGATTTCGGGTTCCGGGGAGCTGTTTTTT
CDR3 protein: CASSLISGSGELFF

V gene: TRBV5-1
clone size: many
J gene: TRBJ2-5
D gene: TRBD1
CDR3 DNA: TGCGCCAGCAGCCCTCCACTAGGACAGGGTCAAGAGACCCAGTACTTC
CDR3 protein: CASSPPLGQGQETQYF

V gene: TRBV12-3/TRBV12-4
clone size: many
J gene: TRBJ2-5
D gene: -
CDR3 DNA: TGTGCCAGCACCGGACACCCCAGGGGAAGGGAGACCCAGTACTTC
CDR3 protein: CASTGHPRGRETQYF

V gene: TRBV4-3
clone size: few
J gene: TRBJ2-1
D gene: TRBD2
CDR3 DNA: TGCGCCAGCAGTCGAAGAGGGGAGAGCGGGAGAAATGAGCAGTTCTTC
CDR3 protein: CASSRRGESGRNEQFF

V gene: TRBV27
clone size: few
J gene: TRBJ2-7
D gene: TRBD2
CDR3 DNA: TGTGCCAGCAGCCCTGGACTAGCGGGGATATATTACCTCTACGAGCAGTACTTC
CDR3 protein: CASSPGLAGIYYLYEQYF

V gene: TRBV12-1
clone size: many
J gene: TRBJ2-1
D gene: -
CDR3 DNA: TGTGCCAGCAGCTTCAAATTGACTAGCGGGAGGGATAATGAGCAGTTCTTC
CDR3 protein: CASSFKLTSGRDNEQFF

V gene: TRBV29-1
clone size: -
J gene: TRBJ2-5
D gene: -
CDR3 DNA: TGCAGCGTTGGGGCCGGGATGGGGTGGGTCCAAGAGACCCAGTACTTC
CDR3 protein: CSVGAGMGWVQETQYF

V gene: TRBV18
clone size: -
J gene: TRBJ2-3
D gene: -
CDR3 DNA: TGTGCCAGCTCACCACCGAAGGGACTCACCACAGATACGCAGTATTTT
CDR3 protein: CASSPPKGLTTDTQYF

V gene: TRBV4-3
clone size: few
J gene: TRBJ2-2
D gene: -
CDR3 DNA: TGCGCCAGCAGCTACCTGGGTGGGGAAGGCACCGGGGAGCTGTTTTTT
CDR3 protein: CASSYLGGEGTGELFF

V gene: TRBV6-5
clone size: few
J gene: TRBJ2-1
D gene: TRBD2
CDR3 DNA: TGTGCCAGCAGTTACTCCCGACTAGCGGCGAGCTCCTACAATGAGCAGTTCTTC
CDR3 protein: CASSYSRLAASSYNEQFF

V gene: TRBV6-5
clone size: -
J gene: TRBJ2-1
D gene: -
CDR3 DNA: TGTGCCAGCAGGAACCGGGTTACCTTGTTCTTC
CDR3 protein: CASRNRVTLFF

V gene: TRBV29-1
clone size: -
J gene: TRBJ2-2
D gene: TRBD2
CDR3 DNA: TGCAGCGTTCTCCCGAGATCGGGACTAAACACCGGGGAGCTGTTTTTT
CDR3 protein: CSVLPRSGLNTGELFF

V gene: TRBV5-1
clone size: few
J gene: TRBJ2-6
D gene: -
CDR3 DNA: TGCGCCACCGGATGGGGGGCCAACGTCCTGACTTTC
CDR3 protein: CATGWGANVLTF

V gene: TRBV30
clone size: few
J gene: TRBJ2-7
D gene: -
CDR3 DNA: TGTGCCTGGAGAAGGACTTACCTTTACGAGCAGTACTTC
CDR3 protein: CAWRRTYLYEQYF

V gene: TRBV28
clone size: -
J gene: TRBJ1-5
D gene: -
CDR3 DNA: TGTGCCAGCAGTTTTAAAGGACAACGTCAGCCCCAGCATTTT
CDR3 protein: CASSFKGQRQPQHF

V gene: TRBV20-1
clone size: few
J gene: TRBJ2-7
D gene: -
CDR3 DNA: TGCAGTGCGCTATTCTTGACAGGTCCCTACGAGCAGTACTTC
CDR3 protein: CSALFLTGPYEQYF

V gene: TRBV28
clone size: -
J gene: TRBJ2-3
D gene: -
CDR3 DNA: TGTGCCAGCAGTTTATTAGTGGATACGCAGTATTTT
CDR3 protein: CASSLLVDTQYF

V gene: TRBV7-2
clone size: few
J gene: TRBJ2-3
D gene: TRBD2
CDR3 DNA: TGTGCCAGCAGCCCCGACTTTTTGGGCGGGAGGGACAGCACAGATACGCAGTATTTT
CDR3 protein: CASSPDFLGGRDSTDTQYF

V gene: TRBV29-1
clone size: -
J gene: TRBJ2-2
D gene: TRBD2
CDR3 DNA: TGCAGCGTTCTGACTAGCAACGCCGGGGAGCTGTTTTTT
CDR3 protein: CSVLTSNAGELFF